This TCR beta chain is drawn from a study of T cell changes during pregnancy in multiple sclerosis. The CDR3 extends over 14 amino acids. The ends were cut back, 8 bases at V and 1 base at J, with 14 bases in the middle. Per germline, CDR1 MNHEY and CDR2 SVGAGI. The data were produced by immunoSEQ multiplex PCR, yet TCRdb's version contains in-frame clones alone and is incomplete. The sample holds about 60,000 clones, approximately 93% seen once. This clone was counted between two and nine times. The V and J genes are TRBV6-5 and TRBJ1-1; tentative D call: TRBD1 (5 bases). The sequenced sample was CD8+ T cells from peripheral blood mononuclear cells, obtained in the second trimester of pregnancy. The TCR originated in a female donor with multiple sclerosis, enrolled in a pregnancy study. The CDR3 loop reads CASSPYQGNTEAFF. The CDR3 nucleotides read TGTGCCAGCTCCCCCTACCAGGGGAACACTGAAGCTTTCTTT.